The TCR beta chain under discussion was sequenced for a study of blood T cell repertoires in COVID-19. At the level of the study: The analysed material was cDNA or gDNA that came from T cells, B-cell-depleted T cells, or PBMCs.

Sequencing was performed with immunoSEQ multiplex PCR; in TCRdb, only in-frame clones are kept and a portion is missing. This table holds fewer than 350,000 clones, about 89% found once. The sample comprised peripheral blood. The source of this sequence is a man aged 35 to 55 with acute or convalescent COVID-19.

The CDR3 DNA sequence: TGTGCCAGCAGTTCTAGGCTACCCGGAGGGACTAGCGGGGGGGCAGGGCCCGGGGAGCTGTTTTTT. Translated: CASSSRLPGGTSGGAGPGELFF. This chain connects TRBV28 to TRBJ2-2; 16 nucleotides align to TRBD2. The length of the CDR3 is 22 residues. The germline gives CDR1 MDHEN, CDR2 SYDVKM. Trimming took 4 bases from V and 6 from J; bases not matched to a gene: 20.